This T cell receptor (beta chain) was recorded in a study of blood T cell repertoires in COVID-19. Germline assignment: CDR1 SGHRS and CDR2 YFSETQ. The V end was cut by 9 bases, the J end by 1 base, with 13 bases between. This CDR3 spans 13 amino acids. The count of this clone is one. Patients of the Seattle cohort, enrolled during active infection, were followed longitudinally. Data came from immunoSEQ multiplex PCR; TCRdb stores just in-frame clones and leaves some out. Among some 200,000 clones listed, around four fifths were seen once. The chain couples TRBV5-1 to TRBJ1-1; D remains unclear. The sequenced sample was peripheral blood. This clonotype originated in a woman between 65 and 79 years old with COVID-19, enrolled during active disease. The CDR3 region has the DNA TGCGCCACAGCAGCTGCAGGGAACACTGAAGCTTTCTTT. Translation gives CATAAAGNTEAFF. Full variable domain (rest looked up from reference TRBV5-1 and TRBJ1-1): KAGVTQTPRYLIKTRGQQVTLSCSPISGHRSVSWYQQTPGQGLQFLFEYFSETQRNKGNFPGRFSGRQFSNSRSEMNVSTLELGDSALYLCATAAAGNTEAFFGQGTRLTVV.